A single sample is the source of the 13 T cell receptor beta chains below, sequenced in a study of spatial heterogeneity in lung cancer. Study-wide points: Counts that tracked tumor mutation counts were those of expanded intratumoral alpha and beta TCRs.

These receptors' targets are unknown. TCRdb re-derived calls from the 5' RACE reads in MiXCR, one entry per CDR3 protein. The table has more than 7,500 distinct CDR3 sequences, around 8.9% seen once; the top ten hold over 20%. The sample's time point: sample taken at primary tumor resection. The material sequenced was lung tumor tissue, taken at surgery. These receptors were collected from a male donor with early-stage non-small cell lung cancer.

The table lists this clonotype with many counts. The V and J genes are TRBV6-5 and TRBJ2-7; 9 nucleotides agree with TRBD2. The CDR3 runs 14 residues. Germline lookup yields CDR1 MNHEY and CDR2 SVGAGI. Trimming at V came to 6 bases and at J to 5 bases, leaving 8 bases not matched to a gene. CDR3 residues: CASSFLAGSNEQYF. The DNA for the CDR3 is TGTGCCAGCAGCTTCCTAGCGGGGAGCAACGAGCAGTACTTC.

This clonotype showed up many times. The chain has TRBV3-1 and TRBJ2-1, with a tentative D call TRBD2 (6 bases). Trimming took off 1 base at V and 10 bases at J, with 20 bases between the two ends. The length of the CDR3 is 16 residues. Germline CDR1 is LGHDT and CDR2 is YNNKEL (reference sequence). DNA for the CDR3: TGTGCCAGCAGCCAAGGAGCCGGGACTCTGGGTGGGGAGCAGTTCTTC. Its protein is CASSQGAGTLGGEQFF.

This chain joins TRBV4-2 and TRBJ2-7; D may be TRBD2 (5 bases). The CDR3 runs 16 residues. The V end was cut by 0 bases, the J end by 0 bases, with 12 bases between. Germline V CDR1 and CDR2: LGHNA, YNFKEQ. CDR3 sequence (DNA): TGTGCCAGCAGCCAAGAGTTAGGCGGGTCCTCCTACGAGCAGTACTTC. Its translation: CASSQELGGSSYEQYF.

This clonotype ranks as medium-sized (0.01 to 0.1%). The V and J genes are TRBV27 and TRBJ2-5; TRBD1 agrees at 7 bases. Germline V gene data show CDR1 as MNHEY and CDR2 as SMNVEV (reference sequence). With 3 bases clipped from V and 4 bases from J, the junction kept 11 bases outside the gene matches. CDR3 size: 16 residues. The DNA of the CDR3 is TGTGCCAGCAGTTTTCAACTCGACAGGGAAAGAGAGACCCAGTACTTC. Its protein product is CASSFQLDRERETQYF.

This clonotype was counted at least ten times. The CDR3 DNA sequence: TGTGCCAGCGGATACAGGGTTGAGACCCAGTACTTC. Its protein product is CASGYRVETQYF. The rearrangement joins TRBV12-3 or TRBV12-4 to TRBJ2-5; possibly TRBD1 for D (6 bases). The germline V and J ends were trimmed by 8 bases and 5 bases, with 12 bases remaining between them. This CDR3 has 12 amino acids.

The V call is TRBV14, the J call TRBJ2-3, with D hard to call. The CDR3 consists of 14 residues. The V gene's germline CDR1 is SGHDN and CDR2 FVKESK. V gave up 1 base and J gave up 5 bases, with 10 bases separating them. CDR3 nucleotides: TGTGCCAGCAGCCAAGGTTTCGTTGGAGATACGCAGTATTTT. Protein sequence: CASSQGFVGDTQYF.

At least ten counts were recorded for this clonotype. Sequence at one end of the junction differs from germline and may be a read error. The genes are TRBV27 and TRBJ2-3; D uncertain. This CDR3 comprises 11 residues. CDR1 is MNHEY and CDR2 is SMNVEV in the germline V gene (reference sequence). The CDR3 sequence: CASTLADTQYF. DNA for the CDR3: TGTGCCAGCACTTTAGCAGATACGCAGTATTTT.

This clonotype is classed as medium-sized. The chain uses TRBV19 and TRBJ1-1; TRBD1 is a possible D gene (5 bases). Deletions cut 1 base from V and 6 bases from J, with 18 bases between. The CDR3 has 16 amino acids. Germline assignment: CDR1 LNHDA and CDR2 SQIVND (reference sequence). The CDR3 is CASSIAGTLRGAEAFF. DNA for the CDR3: TGTGCCAGTAGTATAGCCGGGACTCTGAGAGGGGCTGAAGCTTTCTTT.

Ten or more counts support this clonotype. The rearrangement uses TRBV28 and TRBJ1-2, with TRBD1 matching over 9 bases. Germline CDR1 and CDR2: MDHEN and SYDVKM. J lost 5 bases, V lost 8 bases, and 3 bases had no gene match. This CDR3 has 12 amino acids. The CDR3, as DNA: TGTGCCAGCGGAGACAGGGGGTATGGCTACACCTTC. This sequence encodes CASGDRGYGYTF.

CDR3 DNA sequence: TGTGCCTGGGGCCCAGGGACAGGTTCTCAGCCCCAGCATTTT. It specifies CAWGPGTGSQPQHF. This chain uses TRBV30 with TRBJ1-5; TRBD1 matches 8 bases. CDR1 and CDR2 (germline): GTSNPN, SVGIG (reference sequence). The CDR3 covers 14 residues. V shed 5 bases and J 6 bases; nucleotides not matched to a gene: 9.

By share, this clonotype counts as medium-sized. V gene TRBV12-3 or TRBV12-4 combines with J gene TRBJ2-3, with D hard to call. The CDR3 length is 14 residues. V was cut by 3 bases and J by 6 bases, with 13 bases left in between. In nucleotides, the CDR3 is TGTGCCAGCAGTTTTAATTCCCTTGGGGATACGCAGTATTTT. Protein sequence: CASSFNSLGDTQYF.

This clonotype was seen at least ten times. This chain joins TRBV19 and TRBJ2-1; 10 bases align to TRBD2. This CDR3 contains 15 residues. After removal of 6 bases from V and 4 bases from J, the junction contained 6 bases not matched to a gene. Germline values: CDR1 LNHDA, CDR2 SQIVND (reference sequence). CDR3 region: CASSLTSGVYNEQFF. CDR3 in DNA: TGTGCCAGTAGCCTAACTAGCGGGGTTTACAATGAGCAGTTCTTC.

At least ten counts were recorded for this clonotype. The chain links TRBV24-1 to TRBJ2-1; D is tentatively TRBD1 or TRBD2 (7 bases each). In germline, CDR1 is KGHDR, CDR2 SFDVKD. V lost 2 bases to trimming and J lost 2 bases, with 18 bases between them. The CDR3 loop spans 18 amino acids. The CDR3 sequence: CATSDSWGQGGTYNEQFF. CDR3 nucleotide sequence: TGTGCCACCAGTGATTCCTGGGGGCAGGGGGGGACCTACAATGAGCAGTTCTTC.